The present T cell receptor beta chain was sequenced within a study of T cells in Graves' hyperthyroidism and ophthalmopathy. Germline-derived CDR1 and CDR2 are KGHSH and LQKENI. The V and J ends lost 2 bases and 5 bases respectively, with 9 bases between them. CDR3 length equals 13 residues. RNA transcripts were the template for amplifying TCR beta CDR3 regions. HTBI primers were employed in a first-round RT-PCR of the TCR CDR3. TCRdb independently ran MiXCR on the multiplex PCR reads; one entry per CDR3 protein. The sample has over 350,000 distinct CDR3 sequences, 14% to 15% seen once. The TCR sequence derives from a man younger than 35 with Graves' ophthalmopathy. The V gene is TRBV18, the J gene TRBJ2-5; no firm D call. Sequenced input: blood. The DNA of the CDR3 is TGTGCCAGCTCACCAATGGGGATGGAGACCCAGTACTTC. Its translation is CASSPMGMETQYF.